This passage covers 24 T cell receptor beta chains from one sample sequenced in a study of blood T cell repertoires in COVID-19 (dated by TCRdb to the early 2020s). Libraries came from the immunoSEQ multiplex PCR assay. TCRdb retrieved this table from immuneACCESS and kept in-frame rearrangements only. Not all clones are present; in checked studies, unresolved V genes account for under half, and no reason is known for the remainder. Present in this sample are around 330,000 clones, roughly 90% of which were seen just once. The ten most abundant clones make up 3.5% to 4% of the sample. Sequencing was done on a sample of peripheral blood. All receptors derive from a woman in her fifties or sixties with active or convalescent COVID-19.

CDR3 region: CASSLSPTGGQETQYF. CDR3 nucleotides: TGTGCCAGCAGCTTGTCCCCGACAGGCGGACAAGAGACCCAGTACTTC. This chain links TRBV5-6 with TRBJ2-5, with TRBD1 as a possible D gene (6 bases). This CDR3 has 16 amino acids. The V end was cut by 1 base, the J end by 2 bases, with 15 bases between. Germline CDR1 SGHDT, CDR2 YYEEEE.

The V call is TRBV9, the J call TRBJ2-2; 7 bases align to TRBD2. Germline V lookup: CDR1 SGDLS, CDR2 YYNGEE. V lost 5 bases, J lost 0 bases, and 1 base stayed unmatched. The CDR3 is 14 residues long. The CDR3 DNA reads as TGTGCCAGCAGACTAGCGCCGAACACCGGGGAGCTGTTTTTT. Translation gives CASRLAPNTGELFF.

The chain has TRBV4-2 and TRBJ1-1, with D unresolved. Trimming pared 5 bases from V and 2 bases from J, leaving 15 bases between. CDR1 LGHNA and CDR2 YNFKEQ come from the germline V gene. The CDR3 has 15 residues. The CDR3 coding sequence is TGTGCCAGCAGCACCTCTTGGAACAGAAACACTGAAGCTTTCTTT. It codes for CASSTSWNRNTEAFF.

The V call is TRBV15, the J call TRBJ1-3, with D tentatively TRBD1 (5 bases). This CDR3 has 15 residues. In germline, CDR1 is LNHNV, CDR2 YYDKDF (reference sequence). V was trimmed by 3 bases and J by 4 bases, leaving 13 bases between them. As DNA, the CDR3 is TGTGCCACCAGCAGGGAACAGGCTGCAGGAAACACCATATATTTT. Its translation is CATSREQAAGNTIYF.

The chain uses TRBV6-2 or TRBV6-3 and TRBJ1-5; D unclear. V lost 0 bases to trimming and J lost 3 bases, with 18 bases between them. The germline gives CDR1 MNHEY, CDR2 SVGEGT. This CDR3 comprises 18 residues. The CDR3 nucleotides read TGTGCCAGCAGTTACTCGTACCCAGAGGTCTTATACAATCAGCCCCAGCATTTT. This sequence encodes CASSYSYPEVLYNQPQHF.

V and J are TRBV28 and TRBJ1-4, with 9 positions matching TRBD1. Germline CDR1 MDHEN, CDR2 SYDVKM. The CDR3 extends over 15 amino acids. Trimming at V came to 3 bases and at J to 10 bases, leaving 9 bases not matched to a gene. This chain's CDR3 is CASSFPTGGGRKLFF. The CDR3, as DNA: TGTGCCAGCAGTTTTCCGACAGGGGGAGGTCGAAAACTGTTTTTT.

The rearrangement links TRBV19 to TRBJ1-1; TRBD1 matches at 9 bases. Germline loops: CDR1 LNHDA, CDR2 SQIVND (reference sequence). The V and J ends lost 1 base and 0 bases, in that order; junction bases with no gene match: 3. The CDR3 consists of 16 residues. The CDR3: CASSIGQGVMNTEAFF. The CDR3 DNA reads TGTGCCAGTAGTATAGGACAGGGGGTTATGAACACTGAAGCTTTCTTT. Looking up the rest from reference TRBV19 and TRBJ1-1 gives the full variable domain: DGGITQSPKYLFRKEGQNVTLSCEQNLNHDAMYWYRQDPGQGLRLIYYSQIVNDFQKGDIAEGYSVSREKKESFPLTVTSAQKNPTAFYLCASSIGQGVMNTEAFFGQGTRLTVV.

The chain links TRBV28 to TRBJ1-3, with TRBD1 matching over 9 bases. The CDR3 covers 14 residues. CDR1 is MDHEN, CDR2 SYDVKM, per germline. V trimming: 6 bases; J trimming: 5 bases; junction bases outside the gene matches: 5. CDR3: CASSRGQGRNTIYF. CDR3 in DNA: TGTGCCAGCAGCCGGGGACAGGGTAGAAACACCATATATTTT.

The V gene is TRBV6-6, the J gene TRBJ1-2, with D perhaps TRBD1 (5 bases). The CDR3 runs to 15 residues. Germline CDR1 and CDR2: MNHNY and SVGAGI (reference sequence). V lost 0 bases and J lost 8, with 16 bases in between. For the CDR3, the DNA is TGTGCCAGCAGTTACTCGATGGCGGGAGGGGTCGGCTACACCTTC. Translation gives CASSYSMAGGVGYTF.

CDR3 loop: CASSQDLASSYEQYF. CDR3 sequence (DNA): TGCGCCAGCAGCCAAGATCTAGCCAGCTCCTACGAGCAGTACTTC. The chain combines TRBV4-1 with TRBJ2-7; D perhaps matches TRBD2 (5 bases). The ends were cut back, 0 bases at V and 0 bases at J, with 9 bases in the middle. The V gene's germline CDR1 is MGHRA and CDR2 YSYEKL. This CDR3 is built from 15 residues.

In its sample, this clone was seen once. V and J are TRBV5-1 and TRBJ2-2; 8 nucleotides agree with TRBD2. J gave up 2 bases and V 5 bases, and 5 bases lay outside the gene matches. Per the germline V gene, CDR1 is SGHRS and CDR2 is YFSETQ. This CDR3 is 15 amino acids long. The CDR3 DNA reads TGCGCCAGCAGATTTAGCGGGGCAAACACCGGGGAGCTGTTTTTT. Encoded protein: CASRFSGANTGELFF.

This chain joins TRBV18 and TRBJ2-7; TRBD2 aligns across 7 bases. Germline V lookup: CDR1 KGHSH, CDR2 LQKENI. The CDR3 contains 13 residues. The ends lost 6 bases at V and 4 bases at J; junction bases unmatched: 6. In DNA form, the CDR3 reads TGTGCCAGCTCGGGGGGGATTCAATACGAGCAGTACTTC. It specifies CASSGGIQYEQYF.

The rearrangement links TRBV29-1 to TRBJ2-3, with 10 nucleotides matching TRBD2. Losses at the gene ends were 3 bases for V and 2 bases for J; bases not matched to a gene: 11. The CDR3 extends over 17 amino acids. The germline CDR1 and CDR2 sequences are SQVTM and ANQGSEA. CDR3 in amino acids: CSVEDRTSGGNTDTQYF. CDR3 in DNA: TGCAGCGTTGAGGACCGGACTAGCGGAGGTAACACAGATACGCAGTATTTT.

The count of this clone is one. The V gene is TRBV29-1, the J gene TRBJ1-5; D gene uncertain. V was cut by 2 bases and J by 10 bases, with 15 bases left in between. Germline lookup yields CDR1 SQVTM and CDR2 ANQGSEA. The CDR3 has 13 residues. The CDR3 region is CSVERCQRVPQHF. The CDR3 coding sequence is TGCAGCGTTGAACGATGTCAGAGGGTTCCCCAGCATTTT.

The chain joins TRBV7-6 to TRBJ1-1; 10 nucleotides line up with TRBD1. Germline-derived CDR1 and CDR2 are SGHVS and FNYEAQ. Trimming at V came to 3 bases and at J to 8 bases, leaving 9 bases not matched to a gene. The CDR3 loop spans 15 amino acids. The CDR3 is CASSLAGQGYGEAFF. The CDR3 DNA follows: TGTGCCAGCAGCTTGGCGGGACAGGGGTATGGAGAAGCTTTCTTT.

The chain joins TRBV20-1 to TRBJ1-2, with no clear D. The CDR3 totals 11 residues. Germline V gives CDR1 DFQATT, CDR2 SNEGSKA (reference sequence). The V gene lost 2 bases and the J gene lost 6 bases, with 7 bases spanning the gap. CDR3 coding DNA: TGCAGTGCTAGACAATCCCATGGCTACACCTTC. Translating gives CSARQSHGYTF.

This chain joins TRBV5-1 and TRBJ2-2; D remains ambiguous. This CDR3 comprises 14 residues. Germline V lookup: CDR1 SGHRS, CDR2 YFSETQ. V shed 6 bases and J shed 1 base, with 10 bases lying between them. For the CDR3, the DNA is TGCGCCAGCAATCTTGGCCAGAACACCGGGGAGCTGTTTTTT. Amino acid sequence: CASNLGQNTGELFF.

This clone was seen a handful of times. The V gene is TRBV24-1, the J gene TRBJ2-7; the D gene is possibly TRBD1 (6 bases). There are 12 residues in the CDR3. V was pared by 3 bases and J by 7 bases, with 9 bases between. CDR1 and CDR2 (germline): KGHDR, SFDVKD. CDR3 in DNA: TGTGCCACCAGTGATGGGGGCACGGAGCAGTACTTC. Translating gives CATSDGGTEQYF.

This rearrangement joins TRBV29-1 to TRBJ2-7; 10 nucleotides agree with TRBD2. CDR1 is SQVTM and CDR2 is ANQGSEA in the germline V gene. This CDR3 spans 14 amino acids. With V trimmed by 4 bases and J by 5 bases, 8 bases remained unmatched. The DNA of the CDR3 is TGCAGCGTTGGGGAGCGGGGGGGCTTAGACGAGCAGTACTTC. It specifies CSVGERGGLDEQYF.

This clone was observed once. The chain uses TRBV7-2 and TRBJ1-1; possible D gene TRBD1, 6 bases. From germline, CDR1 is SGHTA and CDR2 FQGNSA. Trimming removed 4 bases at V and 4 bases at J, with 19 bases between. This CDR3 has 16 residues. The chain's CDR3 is CASSSTGSVVRTEAFF. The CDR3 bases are TGTGCCAGCAGCTCAACAGGGTCTGTCGTTCGCACTGAAGCTTTCTTT.

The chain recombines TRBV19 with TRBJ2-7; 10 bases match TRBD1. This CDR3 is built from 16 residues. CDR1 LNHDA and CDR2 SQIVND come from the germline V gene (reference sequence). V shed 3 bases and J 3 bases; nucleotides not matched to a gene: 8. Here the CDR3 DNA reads TGTGCCAGTAGTATGGGGACAGGGGAAATAATCTACGAGCAGTACTTC. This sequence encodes CASSMGTGEIIYEQYF.

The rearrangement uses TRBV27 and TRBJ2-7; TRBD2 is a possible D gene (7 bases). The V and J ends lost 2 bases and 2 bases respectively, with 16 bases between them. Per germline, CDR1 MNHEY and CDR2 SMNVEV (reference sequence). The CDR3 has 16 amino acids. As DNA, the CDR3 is TGTGCCAGCAGTTTAAGGGGGGAGGGGGTTCCCTACGAGCAGTACTTC. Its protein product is CASSLRGEGVPYEQYF.

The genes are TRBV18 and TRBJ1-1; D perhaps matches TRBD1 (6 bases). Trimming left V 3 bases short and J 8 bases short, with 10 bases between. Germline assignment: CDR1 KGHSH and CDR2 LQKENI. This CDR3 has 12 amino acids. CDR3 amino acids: CASSPAGTEAFF. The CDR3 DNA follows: TGTGCCAGCTCACCCGCCGGGACAGAAGCTTTCTTT.

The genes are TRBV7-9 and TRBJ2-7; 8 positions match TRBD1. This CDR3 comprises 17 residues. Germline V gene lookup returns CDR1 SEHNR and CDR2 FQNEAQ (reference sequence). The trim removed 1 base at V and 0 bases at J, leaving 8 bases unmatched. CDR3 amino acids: CASSLVGGTGGSYEQYF. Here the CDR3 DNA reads TGTGCCAGCAGCTTAGTAGGAGGGACAGGAGGCTCCTACGAGCAGTACTTC.